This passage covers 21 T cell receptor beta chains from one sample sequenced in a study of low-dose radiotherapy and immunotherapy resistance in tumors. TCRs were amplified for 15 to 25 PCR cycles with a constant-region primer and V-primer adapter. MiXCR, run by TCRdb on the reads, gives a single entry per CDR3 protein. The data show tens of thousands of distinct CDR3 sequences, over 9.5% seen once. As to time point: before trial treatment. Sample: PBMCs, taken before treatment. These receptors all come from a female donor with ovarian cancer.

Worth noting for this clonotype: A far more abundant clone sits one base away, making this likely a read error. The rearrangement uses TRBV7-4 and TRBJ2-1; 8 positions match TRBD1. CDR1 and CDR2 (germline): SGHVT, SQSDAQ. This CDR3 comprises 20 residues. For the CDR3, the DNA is TGTGCCAGCAGCCCCACAATTCGGGACAGGCGCTCTAGCTCCTACAATGAGCTGTTCTTC. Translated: CASSPTIRDRRSSSYNELFF. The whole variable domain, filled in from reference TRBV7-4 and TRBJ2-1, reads GAGVSQSPRYKVAKRGRDVALRCDSISGHVTLYWYRQTLGQGSEVLTYSQSDAQRDKSGRPSGRFSAERPERSVSTLKIQRTEQGDSAVYLCASSPTIRDRRSSSYNELFFGPGTRLTVL.

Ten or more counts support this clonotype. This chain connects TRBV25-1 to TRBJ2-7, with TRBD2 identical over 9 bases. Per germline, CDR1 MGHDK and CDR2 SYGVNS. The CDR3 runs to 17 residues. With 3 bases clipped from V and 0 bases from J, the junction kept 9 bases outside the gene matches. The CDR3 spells CASSEETSGQRSYEQYF. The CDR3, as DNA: TGTGCCAGCAGTGAGGAAACTAGCGGGCAGCGCTCCTACGAGCAGTACTTC.

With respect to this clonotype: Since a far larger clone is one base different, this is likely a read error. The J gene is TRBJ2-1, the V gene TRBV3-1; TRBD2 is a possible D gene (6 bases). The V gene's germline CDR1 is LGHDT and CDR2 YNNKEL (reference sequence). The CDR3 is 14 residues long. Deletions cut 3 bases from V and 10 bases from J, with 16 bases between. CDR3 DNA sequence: TGTGCCAGCAGCCAGGCGGGACGGCCCTACGAGCAGTTCTTC. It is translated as CASSQAGRPYEQFF.

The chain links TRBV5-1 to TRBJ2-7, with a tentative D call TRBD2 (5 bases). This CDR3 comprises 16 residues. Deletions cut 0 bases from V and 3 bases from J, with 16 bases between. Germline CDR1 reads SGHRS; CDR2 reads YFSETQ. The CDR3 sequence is CASSLAGSATGYEQYF. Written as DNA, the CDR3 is TGCGCCAGCAGCTTGGCGGGATCCGCTACGGGCTACGAGCAGTACTTC. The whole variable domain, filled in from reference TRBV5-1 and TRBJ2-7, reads KAGVTQTPRYLIKTRGQQVTLSCSPISGHRSVSWYQQTPGQGLQFLFEYFSETQRNKGNFPGRFSGRQFSNSRSEMNVSTLELGDSALYLCASSLAGSATGYEQYFGPGTRLTVT.

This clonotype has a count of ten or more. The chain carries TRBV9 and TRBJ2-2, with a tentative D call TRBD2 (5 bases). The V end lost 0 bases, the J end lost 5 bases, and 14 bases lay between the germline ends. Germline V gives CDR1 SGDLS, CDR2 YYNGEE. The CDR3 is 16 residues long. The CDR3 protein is CASSVGLIAPTGELFF. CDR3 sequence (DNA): TGTGCCAGCAGCGTAGGCCTAATAGCGCCAACCGGGGAGCTGTTTTTT. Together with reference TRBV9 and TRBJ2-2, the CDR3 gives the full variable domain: DSGVTQTPKHLITATGQRVTLRCSPRSGDLSVYWYQQSLDQGLQFLIQYYNGEERAKGNILERFSAQQFPDLHSELNLSSLELGDSALYFCASSVGLIAPTGELFFGEGSRLTVL.

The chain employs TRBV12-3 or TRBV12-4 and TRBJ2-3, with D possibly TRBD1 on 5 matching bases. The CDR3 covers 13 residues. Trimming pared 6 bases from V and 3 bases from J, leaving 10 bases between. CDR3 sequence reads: CASSRRQTDTQYF. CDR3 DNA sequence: TGTGCCAGCAGCCGACGACAGACAGATACGCAGTATTTT.

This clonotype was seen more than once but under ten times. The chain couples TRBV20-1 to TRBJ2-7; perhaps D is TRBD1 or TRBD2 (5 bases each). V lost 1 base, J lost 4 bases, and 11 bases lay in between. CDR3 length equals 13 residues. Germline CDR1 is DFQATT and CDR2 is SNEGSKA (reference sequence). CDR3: CSARVSGTYEQYF. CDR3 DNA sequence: TGCAGTGCTAGAGTCTCCGGGACGTACGAGCAGTACTTC.

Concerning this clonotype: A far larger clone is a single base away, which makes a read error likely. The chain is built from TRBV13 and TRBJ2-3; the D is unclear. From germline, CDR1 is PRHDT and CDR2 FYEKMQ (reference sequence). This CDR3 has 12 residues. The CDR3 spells CASRLSIDTQYF. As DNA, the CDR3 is TGTGCCAGCAGGTTAAGCATAGATACGCAGTATTTT. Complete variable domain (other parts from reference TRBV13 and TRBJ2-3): AAGVIQSPRHLIKEKRETATLKCYPIPRHDTVYWYQQGPGQDPQFLISFYEKMQSDKGSIPDRFSAQQFSDYHSELNMSSLELGDSALYFCASRLSIDTQYFGPGTRLTVL.

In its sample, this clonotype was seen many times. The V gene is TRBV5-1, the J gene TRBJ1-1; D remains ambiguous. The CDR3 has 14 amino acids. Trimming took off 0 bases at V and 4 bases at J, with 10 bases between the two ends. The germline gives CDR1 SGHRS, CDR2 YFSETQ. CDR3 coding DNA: TGCGCCAGCAGCTTGGTCGGAGGGCCCACTGAAGCTTTCTTT. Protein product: CASSLVGGPTEAFF.

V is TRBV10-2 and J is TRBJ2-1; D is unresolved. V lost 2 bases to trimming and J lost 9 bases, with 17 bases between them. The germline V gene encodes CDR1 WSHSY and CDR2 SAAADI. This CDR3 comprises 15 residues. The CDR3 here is CASSERVAVLGEQFF. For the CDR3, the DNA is TGCGCCAGCAGTGAGCGGGTAGCAGTTTTGGGTGAGCAGTTCTTC.

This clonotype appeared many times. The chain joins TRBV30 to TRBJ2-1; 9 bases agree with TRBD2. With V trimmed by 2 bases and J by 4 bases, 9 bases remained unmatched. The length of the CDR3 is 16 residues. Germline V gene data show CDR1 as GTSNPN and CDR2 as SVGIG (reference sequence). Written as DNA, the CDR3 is TGTGCCTGGAGTTCGGCTAGCGGGACTTCATACAATGAGCAGTTCTTC. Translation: CAWSSASGTSYNEQFF. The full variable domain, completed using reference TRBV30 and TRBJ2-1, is SQTIHQWPATLVQPVGSPLSLECTVEGTSNPNLYWYRQAAGRGLQLLFYSVGIGQISSEVPQNLSASRPQDRQFILSSKKLLLSDSGFYLCAWSSASGTSYNEQFFGPGTRLTVL.

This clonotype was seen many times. CDR3 DNA: TGTGCCAGCAGCCAAGGCCGGACTAGCGGGGGCGACGAGCAGTACTTC. Protein sequence: CASSQGRTSGGDEQYF. The gene calls are TRBV3-1 and TRBJ2-7, with 13 bases identical to TRBD2. CDR3 length: 16 amino acids. V was clipped by 1 base and J by 5 bases; unmatched bases: 5. Germline CDR1 reads LGHDT; CDR2 reads YNNKEL (reference sequence).

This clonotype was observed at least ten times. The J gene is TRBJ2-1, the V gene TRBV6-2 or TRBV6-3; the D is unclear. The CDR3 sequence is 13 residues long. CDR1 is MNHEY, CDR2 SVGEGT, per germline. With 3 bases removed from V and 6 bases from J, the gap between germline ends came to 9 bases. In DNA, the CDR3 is TGTGCCAGCAGTTATGGCCGATTCAATGAGCAGTTCTTC. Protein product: CASSYGRFNEQFF.

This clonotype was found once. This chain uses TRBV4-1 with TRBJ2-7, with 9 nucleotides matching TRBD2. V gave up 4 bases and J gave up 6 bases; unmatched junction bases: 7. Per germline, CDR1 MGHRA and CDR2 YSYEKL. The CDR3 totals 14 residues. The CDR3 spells CASSPLSGSSEQYF. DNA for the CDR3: TGCGCCAGCAGCCCACTTAGCGGGAGTAGCGAGCAGTACTTC.

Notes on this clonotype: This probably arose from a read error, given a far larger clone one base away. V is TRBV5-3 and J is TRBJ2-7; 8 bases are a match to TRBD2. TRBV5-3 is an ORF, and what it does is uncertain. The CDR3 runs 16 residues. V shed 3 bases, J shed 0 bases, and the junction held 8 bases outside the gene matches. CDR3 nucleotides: TGTGCCAGAAGCTCTGGGGGGGGGACTAGCTCCTACGAGCAGTACTTC. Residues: CARSSGGGTSSYEQYF.

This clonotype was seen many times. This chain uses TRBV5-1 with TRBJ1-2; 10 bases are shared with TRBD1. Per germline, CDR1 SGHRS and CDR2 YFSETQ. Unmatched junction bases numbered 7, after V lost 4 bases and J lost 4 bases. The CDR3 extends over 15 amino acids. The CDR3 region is CASSRGTGDVYGYTF. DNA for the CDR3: TGCGCCAGCAGCAGAGGGACAGGGGATGTCTATGGCTACACCTTC.

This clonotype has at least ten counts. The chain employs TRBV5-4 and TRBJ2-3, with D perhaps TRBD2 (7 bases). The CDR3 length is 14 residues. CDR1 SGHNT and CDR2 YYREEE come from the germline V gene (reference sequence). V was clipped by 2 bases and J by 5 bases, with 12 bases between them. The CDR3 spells CASSFSGGRDTQYF. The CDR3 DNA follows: TGTGCCAGCAGCTTTTCGGGGGGCAGAGATACGCAGTATTTT.

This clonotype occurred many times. The CDR3: CASSPPGGVEPQHF. The CDR3 DNA is TGCGCCAGCAGCCCCCCAGGGGGCGTTGAGCCCCAGCATTTT. V gene TRBV4-1 combines with J gene TRBJ1-5; TRBD1 agrees at 8 bases. Germline CDR1 and CDR2: MGHRA and YSYEKL. The CDR3 loop spans 14 amino acids. V lost 4 bases and J lost 8; bases outside the gene matches: 7.

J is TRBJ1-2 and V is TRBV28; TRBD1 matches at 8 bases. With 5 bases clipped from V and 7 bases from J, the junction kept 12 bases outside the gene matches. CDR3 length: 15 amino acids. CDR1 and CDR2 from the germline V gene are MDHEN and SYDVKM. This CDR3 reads CASSPRDRPLGGYTF. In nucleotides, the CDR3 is TGTGCCAGCAGTCCCCGGGACAGGCCATTGGGTGGCTACACCTTC.

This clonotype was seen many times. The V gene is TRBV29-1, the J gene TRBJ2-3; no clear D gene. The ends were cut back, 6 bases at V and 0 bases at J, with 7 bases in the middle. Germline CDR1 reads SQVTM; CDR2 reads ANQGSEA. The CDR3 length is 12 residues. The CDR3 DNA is TGCAGCGTGGCTCCGAGCACAGATACGCAGTATTTT. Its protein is CSVAPSTDTQYF.

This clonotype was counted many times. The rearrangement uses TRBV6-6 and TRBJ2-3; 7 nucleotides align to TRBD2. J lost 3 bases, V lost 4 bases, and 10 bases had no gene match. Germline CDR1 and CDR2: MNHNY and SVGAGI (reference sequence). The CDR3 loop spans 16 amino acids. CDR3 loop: CASSFVWLAVTDTQYF. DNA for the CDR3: TGTGCCAGCAGTTTCGTCTGGCTAGCGGTTACAGATACGCAGTATTTT.